This T cell receptor beta chain appears in the sequencing data of a study of beta chain features in type 1 diabetes. This clone has only a few counts. Its antigen remains unidentified. As every portion of the isolated RNA was reverse transcribed, the sequencing read expressed TCRB transcripts. Assay: immunoSEQ multiplex PCR; the TCRdb copy retains only in-frame clones and omits some. The sample holds roughly 300,000 clones, over 11% seen once. The CDR3 is 20 amino acids. Study-wide results and caveats: Moderate yet significant TCRB CDR3 shortening was seen in Type 1 diabetes patients in all four CD4+ subsets. Unsettled here was the matter of whether HLA type influences TCRB rearrangement. Junctions at VDJ sites from type 1 diabetes patients had fewer insertions and more deletions. Sampled from patients, naive, central memory and Treg TCRB repertoires appeared more similar than those sampled from healthy donors.

Purities over 98% were achieved in all sorted populations. V and J are TRBV21-1 and TRBJ1-2; TRBD1 is taken as the D call from the table, unchecked against the DNA. TRBV21-1 represents a pseudogene. The sequence derives from a man younger than 45 with type 1 diabetes. The sequenced sample was naive CD4+ T cells from blood. The CDR3 DNA reads TGTGCCAGCAGCAAAGAGACCCGAAAAGGACAGATACGTTCTAACTATGGCTACACCTTC. Protein sequence: CASSKETRKGQIRSNYGYTF.